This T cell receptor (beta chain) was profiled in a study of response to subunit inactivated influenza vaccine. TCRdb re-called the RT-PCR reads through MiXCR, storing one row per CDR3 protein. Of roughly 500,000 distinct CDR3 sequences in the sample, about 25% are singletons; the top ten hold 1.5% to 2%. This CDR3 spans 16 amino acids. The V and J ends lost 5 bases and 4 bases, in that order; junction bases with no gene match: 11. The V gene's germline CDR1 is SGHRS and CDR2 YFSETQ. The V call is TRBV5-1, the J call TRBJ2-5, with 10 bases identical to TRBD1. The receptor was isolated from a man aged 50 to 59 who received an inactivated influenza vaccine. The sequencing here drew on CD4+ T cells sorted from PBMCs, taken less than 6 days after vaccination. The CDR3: CASRLPSGTGAETQYF. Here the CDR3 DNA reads TGCGCCAGCAGACTACCCTCCGGGACAGGGGCAGAGACCCAGTACTTC.